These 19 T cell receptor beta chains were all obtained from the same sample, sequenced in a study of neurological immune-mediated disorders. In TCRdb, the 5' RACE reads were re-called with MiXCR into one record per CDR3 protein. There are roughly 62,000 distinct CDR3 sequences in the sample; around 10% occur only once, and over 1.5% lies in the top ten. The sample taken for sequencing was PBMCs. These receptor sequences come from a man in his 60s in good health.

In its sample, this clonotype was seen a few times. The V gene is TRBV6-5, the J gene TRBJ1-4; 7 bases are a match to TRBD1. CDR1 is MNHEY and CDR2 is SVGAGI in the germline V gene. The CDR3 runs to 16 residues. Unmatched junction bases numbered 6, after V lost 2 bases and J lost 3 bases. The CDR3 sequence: CASSYGEGTANEKLFF. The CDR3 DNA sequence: TGTGCCAGCAGTTACGGGGAGGGGACAGCTAATGAAAAACTGTTTTTT.

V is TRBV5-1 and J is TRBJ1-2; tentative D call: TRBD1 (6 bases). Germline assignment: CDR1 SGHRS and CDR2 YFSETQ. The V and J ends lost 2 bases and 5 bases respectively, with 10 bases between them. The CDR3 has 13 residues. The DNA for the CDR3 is TGCGCCAGCAGCTTACAGGGTTTATATGGCTACACCTTC. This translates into CASSLQGLYGYTF.

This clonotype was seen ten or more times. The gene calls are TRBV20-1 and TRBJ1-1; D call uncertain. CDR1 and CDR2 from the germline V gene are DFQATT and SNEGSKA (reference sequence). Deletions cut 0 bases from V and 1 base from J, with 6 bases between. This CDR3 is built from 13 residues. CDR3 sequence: CSARESGNTEAFF. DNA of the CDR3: TGCAGTGCTAGAGAGTCGGGGAACACTGAAGCTTTCTTT.

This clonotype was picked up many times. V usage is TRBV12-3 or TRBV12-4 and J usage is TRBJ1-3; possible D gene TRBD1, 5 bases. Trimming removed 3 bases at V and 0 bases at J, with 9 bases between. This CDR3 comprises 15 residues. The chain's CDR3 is CASSFAGGSGNTIYF. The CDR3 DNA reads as TGTGCCAGCAGTTTCGCCGGGGGCTCTGGAAACACCATATATTTT.

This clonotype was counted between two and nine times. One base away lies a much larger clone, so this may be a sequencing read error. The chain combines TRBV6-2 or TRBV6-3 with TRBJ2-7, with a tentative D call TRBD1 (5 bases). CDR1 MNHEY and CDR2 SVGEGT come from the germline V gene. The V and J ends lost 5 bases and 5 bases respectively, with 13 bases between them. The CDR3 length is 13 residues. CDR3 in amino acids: CASSTQVANEQYF. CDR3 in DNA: TGTGCCAGCAGTACACAGGTGGCCAACGAGCAGTACTTC.

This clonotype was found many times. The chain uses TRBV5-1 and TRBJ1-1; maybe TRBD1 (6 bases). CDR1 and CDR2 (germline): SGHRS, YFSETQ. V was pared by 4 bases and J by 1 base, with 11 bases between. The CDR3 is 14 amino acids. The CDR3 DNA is TGCGCCAGCAGCGCGGGACACTCGAACACTGAAGCTTTCTTT. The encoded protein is CASSAGHSNTEAFF.

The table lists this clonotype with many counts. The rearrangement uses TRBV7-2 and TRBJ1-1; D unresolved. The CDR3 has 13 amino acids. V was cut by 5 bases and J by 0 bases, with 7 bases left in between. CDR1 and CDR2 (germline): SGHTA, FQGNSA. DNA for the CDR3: TGTGCCAGCAGCGTAAACATGAACACTGAAGCTTTCTTT. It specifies CASSVNMNTEAFF.

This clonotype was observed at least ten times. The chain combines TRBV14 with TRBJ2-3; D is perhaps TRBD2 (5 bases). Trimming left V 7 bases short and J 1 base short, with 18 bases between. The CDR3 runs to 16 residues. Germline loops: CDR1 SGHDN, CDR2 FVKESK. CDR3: CASNSQPSGGTDTQYF. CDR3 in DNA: TGTGCCAGCAACTCCCAGCCCAGCGGAGGCACAGATACGCAGTATTTT.

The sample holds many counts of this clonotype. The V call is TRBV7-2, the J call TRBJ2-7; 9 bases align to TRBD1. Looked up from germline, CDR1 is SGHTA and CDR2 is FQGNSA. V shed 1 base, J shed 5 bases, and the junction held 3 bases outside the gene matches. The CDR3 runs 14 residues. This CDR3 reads CASSLGDRADEQYF. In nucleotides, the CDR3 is TGTGCCAGCAGCTTAGGGGACAGGGCGGACGAGCAGTACTTC.

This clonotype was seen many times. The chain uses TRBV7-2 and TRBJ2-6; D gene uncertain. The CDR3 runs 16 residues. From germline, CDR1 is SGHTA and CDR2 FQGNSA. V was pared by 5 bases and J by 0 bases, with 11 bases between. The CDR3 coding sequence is TGTGCCAGCAGCCCGAAACGTCCCTCTGGGGCCAACGTCCTGACTTTC. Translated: CASSPKRPSGANVLTF.

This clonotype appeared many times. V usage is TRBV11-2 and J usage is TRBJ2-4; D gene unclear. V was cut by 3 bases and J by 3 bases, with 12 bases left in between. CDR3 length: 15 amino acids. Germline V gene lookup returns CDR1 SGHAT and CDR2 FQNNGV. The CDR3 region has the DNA TGTGCCAGCAGCTTGGGCGGAATGGGCAAAAACATTCAGTACTTC. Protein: CASSLGGMGKNIQYF.

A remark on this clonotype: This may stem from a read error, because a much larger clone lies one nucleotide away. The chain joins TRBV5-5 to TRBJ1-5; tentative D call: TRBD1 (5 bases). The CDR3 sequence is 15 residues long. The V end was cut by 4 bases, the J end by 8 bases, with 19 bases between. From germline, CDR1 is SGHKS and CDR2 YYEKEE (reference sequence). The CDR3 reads CASSPHGADNKPQHF. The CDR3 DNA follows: TGTGCCAGCAGCCCCCACGGGGCAGATAATAAGCCCCAGCATTTT. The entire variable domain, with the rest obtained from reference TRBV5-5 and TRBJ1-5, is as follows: DAGVTQSPTHLIKTRGQQVTLRCSPISGHKSVSWYQQVLGQGPQFIFQYYEKEERGRGNFPDRFSARQFPNYSSELNVNALLLGDSALYLCASSPHGADNKPQHFGDGTRLSIL.

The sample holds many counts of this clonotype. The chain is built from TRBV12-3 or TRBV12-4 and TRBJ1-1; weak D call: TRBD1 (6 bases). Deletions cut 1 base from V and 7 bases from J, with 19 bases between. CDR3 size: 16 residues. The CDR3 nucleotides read TGTGCCAGCAGTTTAGGTTCTGGCGGGGGCCCCCTTGAAGCTTTCTTT. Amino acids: CASSLGSGGGPLEAFF.

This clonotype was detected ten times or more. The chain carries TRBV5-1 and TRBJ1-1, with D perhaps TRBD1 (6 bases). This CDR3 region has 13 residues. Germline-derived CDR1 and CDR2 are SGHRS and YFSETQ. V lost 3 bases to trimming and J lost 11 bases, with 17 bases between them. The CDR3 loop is CASSSTPQGSAFF. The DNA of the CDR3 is TGCGCCAGCAGCTCCACCCCACAGGGCTCGGCTTTCTTT.

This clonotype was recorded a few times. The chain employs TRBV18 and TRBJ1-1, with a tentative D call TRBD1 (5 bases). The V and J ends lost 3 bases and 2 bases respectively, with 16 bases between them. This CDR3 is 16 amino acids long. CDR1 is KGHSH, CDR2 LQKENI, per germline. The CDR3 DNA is TGTGCCAGCTCACCTCCGAGACAGAGAGCAAACACTGAAGCTTTCTTT. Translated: CASSPPRQRANTEAFF. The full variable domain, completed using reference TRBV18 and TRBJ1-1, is NAGVMQNPRHLVRRRGQEARLRCSPMKGHSHVYWYRQLPEEGLKFMVYLQKENIIDESGMPKERFSAEFPKEGPSILRIQQVVRGDSAAYFCASSPPRQRANTEAFFGQGTRLTVV.

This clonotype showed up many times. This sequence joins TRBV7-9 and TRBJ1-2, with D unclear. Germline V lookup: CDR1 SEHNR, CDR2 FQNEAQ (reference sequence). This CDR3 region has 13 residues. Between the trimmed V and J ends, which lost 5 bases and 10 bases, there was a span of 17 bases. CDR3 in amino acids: CASSRETRGDYTF. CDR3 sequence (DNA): TGTGCCAGCAGCCGCGAGACCCGGGGAGACTACACCTTC.

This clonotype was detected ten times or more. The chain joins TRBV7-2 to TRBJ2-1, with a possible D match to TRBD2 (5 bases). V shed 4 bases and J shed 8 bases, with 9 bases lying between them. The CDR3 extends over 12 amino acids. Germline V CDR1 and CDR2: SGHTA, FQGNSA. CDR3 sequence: CASSYYGDEQFF. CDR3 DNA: TGTGCCAGCAGCTATTACGGGGATGAGCAGTTCTTC.

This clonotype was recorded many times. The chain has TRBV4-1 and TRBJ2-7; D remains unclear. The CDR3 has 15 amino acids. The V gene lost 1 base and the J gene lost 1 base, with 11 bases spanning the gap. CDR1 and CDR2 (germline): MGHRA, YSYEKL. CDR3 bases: TGCGCCAGCAGCCAAGTCCCCGGGCAATCCTACGAGCAGTACTTC. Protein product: CASSQVPGQSYEQYF.

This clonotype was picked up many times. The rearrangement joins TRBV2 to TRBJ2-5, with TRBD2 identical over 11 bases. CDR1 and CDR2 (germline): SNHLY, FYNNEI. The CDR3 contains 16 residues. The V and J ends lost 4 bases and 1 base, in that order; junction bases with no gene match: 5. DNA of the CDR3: TGTGCCAGCAGTGTAGAACTAGCGGGGGCCCAAGAGACCCAGTACTTC. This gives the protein CASSVELAGAQETQYF.